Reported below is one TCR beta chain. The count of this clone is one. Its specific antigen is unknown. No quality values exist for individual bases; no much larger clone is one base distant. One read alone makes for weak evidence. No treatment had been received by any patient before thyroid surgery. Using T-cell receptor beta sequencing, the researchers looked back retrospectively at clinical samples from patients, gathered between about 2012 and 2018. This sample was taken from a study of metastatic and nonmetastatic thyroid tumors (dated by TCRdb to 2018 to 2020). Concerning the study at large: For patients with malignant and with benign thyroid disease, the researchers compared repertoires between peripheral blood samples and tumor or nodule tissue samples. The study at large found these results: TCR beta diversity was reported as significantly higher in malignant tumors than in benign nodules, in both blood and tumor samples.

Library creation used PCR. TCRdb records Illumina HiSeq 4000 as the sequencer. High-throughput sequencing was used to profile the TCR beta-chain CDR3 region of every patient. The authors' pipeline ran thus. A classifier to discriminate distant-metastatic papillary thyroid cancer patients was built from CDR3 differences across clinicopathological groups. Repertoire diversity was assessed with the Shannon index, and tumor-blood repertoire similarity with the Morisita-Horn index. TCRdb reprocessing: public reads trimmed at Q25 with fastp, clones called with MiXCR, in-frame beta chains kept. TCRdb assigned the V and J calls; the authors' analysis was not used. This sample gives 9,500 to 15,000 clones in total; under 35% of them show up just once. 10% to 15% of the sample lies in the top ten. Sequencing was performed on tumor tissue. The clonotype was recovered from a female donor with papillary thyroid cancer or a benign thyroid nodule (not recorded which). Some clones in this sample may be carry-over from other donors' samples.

This receptor carries the CDR3 CATGTGPNYGYTF. The nucleotides read TGTGCCACCGGGACAGGCCCTAACTATGGCTACACCTTC. The receptor chain draws on TRBV3-1 and TRBJ1-2; TRBD1 fits 8 bases in the junction. The CDR1 and CDR2 encoded by the germline V gene (reference sequence) are LGHDT and YNNKEL. Ends trimmed: V by 10 bases, J by 0 bases; bases unmatched to a gene: 4. The CDR3 starts with the cysteine, ends with the phenylalanine, and has 13 residues. Here the CDR3 DNA is all that survives: 39 bases in frame from base 1.